This T cell receptor (beta chain) was sequenced in a study of blood T cell repertoires in COVID-19. Study information: Material from acute and convalescent COVID-19 was sourced from the United States, Italy and Spain. In each case, the material was cDNA or gDNA derived from T cells, B-cell-depleted T cells, or PBMCs.

Per the authors' pipeline: Amplification of reference gene primers was used by the study to estimate nucleated cell counts. TCRdb's table, derived via immunoSEQ multiplex PCR, lists solely in-frame clones and lacks some. The V and J calls and clone size are taken from that table; D and trimming were inferred from the DNA. The table includes fewer than 180,000 clones, around 90% detected once. The V gene's germline CDR1 is KGHSH and CDR2 LQKENI. V lost 3 bases to trimming and J lost 0 bases; unmatched junction nucleotides: 8. The CDR3 sequence is 17 residues long. Sequencing was carried out using peripheral blood. The V gene is TRBV18, the J gene TRBJ1-3; 7 bases are a match to TRBD1. The TCR originated in a woman aged 60-70 years with active or convalescent COVID-19. CDR3 in DNA: TGTGCCAGCTCACCTAATCATGGGACAGTCTCTGGAAACACCATATATTTT. Residues: CASSPNHGTVSGNTIYF.